This T cell receptor beta chain was sequenced for a study of T cell changes during pregnancy in multiple sclerosis. Measured with immunoSEQ multiplex PCR; TCRdb has only the in-frame clones, and not every one. There are nearly 70,000 clones in the sample; around 90% occur only once, and 1.3% to 1.5% lies in the top ten. With V trimmed by 5 bases and J by 3 bases, 3 bases remained unmatched. The CDR3 totals 13 residues. In germline, CDR1 is SGHAT, CDR2 FQNNGV. Sequenced material: peripheral blood, taken in the second trimester of pregnancy. The sequence was obtained from a female donor in good health, enrolled as a control in a pregnancy study. This chain links TRBV11-2 with TRBJ2-7; 8 nucleotides agree with TRBD1. CDR3 amino acids: CASSHGTGYEQYF. CDR3 bases: TGTGCCAGCAGCCACGGGACAGGCTACGAGCAGTACTTC.